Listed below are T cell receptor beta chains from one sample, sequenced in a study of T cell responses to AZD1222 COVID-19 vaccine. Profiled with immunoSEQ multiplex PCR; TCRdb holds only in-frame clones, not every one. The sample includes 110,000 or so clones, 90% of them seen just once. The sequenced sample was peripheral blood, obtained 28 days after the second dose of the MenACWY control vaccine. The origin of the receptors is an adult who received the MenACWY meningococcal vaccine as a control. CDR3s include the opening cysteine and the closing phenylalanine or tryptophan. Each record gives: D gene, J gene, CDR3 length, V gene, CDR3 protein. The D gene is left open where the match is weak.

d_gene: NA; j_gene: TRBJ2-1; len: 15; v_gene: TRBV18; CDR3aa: CASSRLASDYNEQFF
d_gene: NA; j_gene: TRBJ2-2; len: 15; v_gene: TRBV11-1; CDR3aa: CASSSFPETPGELFF
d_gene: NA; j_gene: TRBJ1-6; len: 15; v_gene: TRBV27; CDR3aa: CASSLGTLNTSPLHF
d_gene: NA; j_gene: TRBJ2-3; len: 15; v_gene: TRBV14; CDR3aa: CASSQGLVSTDTQYF
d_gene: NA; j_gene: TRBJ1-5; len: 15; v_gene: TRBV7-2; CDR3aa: CASSPQPGGNQPQHF
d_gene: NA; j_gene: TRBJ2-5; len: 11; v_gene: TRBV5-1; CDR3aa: CASSLSGTQYF
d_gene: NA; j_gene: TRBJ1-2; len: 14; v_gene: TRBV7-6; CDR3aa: CASSLNAGNYGYTF
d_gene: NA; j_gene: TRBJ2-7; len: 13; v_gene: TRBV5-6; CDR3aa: CASSLYRTYEQYF
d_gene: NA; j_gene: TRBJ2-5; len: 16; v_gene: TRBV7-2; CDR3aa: CASSLGLSGSQETQYF
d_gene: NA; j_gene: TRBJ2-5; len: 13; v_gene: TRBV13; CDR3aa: CATRTVGQETQYF